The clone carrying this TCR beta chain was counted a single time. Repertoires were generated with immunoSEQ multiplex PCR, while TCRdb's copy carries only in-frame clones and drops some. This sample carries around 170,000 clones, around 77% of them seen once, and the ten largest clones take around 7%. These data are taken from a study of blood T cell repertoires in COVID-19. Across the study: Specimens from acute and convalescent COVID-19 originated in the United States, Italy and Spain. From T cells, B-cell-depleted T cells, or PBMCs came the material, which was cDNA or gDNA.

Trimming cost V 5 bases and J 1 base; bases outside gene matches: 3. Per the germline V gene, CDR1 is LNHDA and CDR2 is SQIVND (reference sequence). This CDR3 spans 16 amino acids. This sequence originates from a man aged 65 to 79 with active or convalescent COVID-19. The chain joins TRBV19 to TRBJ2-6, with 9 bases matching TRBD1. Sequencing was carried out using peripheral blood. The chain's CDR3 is CASSGTGRSGANVLTF. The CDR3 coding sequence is TGTGCCAGTAGTGGGACAGGGAGGTCTGGGGCCAACGTCCTGACTTTC.